One and the same sample provided the 15 T cell receptor beta chains below, sequenced in a study of monozygotic twins with cystic fibrosis listed by TCRdb under 2021. Library preparation was by the immunoSEQ multiplex PCR assay. The clones in this table, taken by TCRdb from immuneACCESS, are in-frame only. Not every clone is retained; where verified, under half of the shortfall comes from an unresolved V gene, and the cause of the rest is unknown. The table for this sample lists 34,000 or so clones; more than 85% of them were counted only once. The ten largest clones capture about 0.89% of the sample. Sequencing used blood. These TCRs come from a girl between 2 and 10 years old with cystic fibrosis.

Here the CDR3 DNA reads TGTGCCTGGAGTGTATTTGATTTTCCTAGCACCTTC. Its protein is CAWSVFDFPSTF. The rearrangement joins TRBV30 to TRBJ1-2; D not resolved. Trimming pared 0 bases from V and 13 bases from J, leaving 15 bases between. The germline CDR1 and CDR2 sequences are GTSNPN and SVGIG (reference sequence). The CDR3 runs 12 residues.

This chain uses TRBV2 with TRBJ1-1, with 9 bases lining up with TRBD1. The CDR3 covers 13 residues. V shed 8 bases, J shed 5 bases, and the junction held 6 bases outside the gene matches. CDR1 and CDR2 from the germline V gene are SNHLY and FYNNEI. The CDR3 spells CASRDRADTEAFF. DNA for the CDR3: TGTGCCAGCCGGGACAGGGCGGATACTGAAGCTTTCTTT.

The rearrangement joins TRBV4-3 to TRBJ2-5; TRBD2 matches 8 bases. Germline lookup yields CDR1 LGHNA and CDR2 YSLEER. With 4 bases clipped from V and 1 base from J, the junction kept 5 bases outside the gene matches. The CDR3 runs 15 residues. In nucleotides, the CDR3 is TGCGCCAGCAGCCTAGCTAGCGGGCCCCAAGAGACCCAGTACTTC. This gives the protein CASSLASGPQETQYF.

The J gene is TRBJ1-2, the V gene TRBV19; tentative D call: TRBD1 (5 bases). The CDR3 covers 12 residues. Germline lookup yields CDR1 LNHDA and CDR2 SQIVND (reference sequence). Trimming took off 10 bases at V and 8 bases at J, with 17 bases between the two ends. The CDR3 coding sequence is TGTGCCACTCTGGTGGGGCGCGGAGGCTACACCTTC. It is translated as CATLVGRGGYTF.

The chain employs TRBV6-1 and TRBJ2-3; maybe TRBD1 (6 bases). This CDR3 is built from 14 residues. The germline CDR1 and CDR2 sequences are MNHNS and SASEGT. V shed 5 bases and J shed 2 bases, with 11 bases lying between them. This chain's CDR3 is CASSQTGPTDTQYF. The DNA of the CDR3 is TGTGCCAGCAGTCAAACAGGGCCCACAGATACGCAGTATTTT.

The chain couples TRBV13 to TRBJ1-2; 8 bases align to TRBD1. Germline CDR1 PRHDT, CDR2 FYEKMQ (reference sequence). Trimming at V came to 5 bases and at J to 5 bases, leaving 13 bases not matched to a gene. The CDR3 covers 16 residues. The CDR3 nucleotides read TGTGCCAGCAGCCGACCGGACAGGGTTGGTCTTTATGGCTACACCTTC. Protein product: CASSRPDRVGLYGYTF.

The rearrangement joins TRBV27 to TRBJ1-2, with a tentative D call TRBD1 (5 bases). CDR1 and CDR2 from the germline V gene are MNHEY and SMNVEV (reference sequence). V dropped 6 bases and J dropped 4 bases, with 18 bases sitting between them. The CDR3 is 15 amino acids. The CDR3: CASSPRPGIFYGYTF. In nucleotides, the CDR3 is TGTGCCAGCAGCCCCCGGCCAGGGATATTCTATGGCTACACCTTC.

Remarks on this clone: The same CDR3 can be traced to other DNA sequences in this sample. V usage is TRBV30 and J usage is TRBJ1-4; D is perhaps TRBD1 (6 bases). The CDR3 is 13 amino acids. Trimming removed 2 bases from V and 7 bases from J, with 11 bases in between. Germline loops: CDR1 GTSNPN, CDR2 SVGIG (reference sequence). CDR3 nucleotides: TGTGCCTGGAGTATACAGGGTGTTGAAAAACTGTTTTTT. Translation: CAWSIQGVEKLFF.

The gene calls are TRBV20-1 and TRBJ2-1; unclear D gene. With 3 bases removed from V and 7 bases from J, the gap between germline ends came to 4 bases. Germline V gene sequence: CDR1 DFQATT, CDR2 SNEGSKA (reference sequence). The length of the CDR3 is 10 residues. In nucleotides, the CDR3 is TGCAGTGCTAGGGAGAATGAGCAGTTCTTC. Its protein is CSARENEQFF.

The count of this clone is one. This sequence joins TRBV11-3 and TRBJ2-1; either TRBD1 or TRBD2 may supply D (5 bases each). The CDR3 loop spans 13 amino acids. The V and J ends lost 3 bases and 5 bases respectively, with 8 bases between them. Germline CDR1 and CDR2: SGHNT and YENEEA. The CDR3 reads CASSLGENNEQFF. CDR3 DNA: TGTGCCAGCAGCTTGGGGGAGAACAATGAGCAGTTCTTC.

The J gene is TRBJ2-3, the V gene TRBV7-6; 8 bases are a match to TRBD2. The V and J ends lost 2 bases and 2 bases, in that order; junction bases with no gene match: 6. CDR1 is SGHVS and CDR2 is FNYEAQ in the germline V gene. CDR3 length: 16 amino acids. The DNA for the CDR3 is TGTGCCAGCAGCTTAAACGGAGGACTAGCCACAGATACGCAGTATTTT. This sequence encodes CASSLNGGLATDTQYF.

This clone has more than one count but fewer than ten. The chain carries TRBV10-1 and TRBJ2-3; D might be TRBD1 or TRBD2, each matching 5 bases. V was trimmed by 9 bases and J by 2 bases, leaving 15 bases between them. The CDR3 covers 14 residues. CDR1 and CDR2 (germline): WNHNN, SYGVQD (reference sequence). CDR3 region: CASQGGTDTDTQYF. The CDR3 DNA is TGCGCCAGTCAGGGTGGGACGGACACAGATACGCAGTATTTT.

This rearrangement joins TRBV13 to TRBJ2-3, with a weak D call TRBD1 (6 bases). CDR3 length: 11 residues. V shed 3 bases and J shed 10 bases, with 8 bases lying between them. Germline V gives CDR1 PRHDT, CDR2 FYEKMQ (reference sequence). The CDR3 reads CASSFSGAQYF. The CDR3 nucleotides read TGTGCCAGCAGCTTTTCAGGGGCGCAGTATTTT. Complete variable domain (other parts from reference TRBV13 and TRBJ2-3): AAGVIQSPRHLIKEKRETATLKCYPIPRHDTVYWYQQGPGQDPQFLISFYEKMQSDKGSIPDRFSAQQFSDYHSELNMSSLELGDSALYFCASSFSGAQYFGPGTRLTVL.

This clone was recorded only once. This sequence joins TRBV6-1 and TRBJ1-5; possibly TRBD1 for D (6 bases). Per germline, CDR1 MNHNS and CDR2 SASEGT. Trimming pared 2 bases from V and 6 bases from J, leaving 11 bases between. CDR3 size: 14 residues. In DNA, the CDR3 is TGTGCCAGCAGTGAAACGGACAGTGCTCAGCCCCAGCATTTT. This gives the protein CASSETDSAQPQHF.

J is TRBJ2-7 and V is TRBV2, with D perhaps TRBD1 (6 bases). The CDR3 is made up of 15 amino acids. V lost 4 bases, J lost 1 base, and 14 bases lay in between. Germline-derived CDR1 and CDR2 are SNHLY and FYNNEI. The CDR3, as DNA: TGTGCCAGCAGTGGACCAGAGACAGGTTCCTACGAGCAGTACTTC. It yields the protein CASSGPETGSYEQYF.